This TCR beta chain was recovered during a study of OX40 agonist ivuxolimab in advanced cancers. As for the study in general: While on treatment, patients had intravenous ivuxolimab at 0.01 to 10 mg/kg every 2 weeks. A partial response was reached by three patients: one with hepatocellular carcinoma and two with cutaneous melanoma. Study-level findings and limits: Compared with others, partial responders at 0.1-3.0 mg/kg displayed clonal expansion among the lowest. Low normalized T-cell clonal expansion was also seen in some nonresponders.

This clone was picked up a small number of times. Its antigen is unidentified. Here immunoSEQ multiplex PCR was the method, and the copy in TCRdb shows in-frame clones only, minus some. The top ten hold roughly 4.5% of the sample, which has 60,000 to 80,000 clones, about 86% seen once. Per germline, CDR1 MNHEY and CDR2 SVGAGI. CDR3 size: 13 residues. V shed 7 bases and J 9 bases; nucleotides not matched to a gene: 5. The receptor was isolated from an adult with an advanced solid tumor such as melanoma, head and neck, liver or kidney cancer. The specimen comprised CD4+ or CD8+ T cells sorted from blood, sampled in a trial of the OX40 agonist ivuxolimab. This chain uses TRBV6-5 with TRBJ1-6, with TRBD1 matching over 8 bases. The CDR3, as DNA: TGTGCCAGCAACTCAGGGGGCAGTTCACCCCTCCACTTT. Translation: CASNSGGSSPLHF.